These 22 T cell receptor beta chains originate from one sample sequenced in a study of graft-versus-host responses after intestinal transplantation. Repertoires were generated with immunoSEQ multiplex PCR, while TCRdb's copy carries only in-frame clones and drops some. The sample contains about 88,000 clones, approximately 90% of which appear only once. Which antigens these TCRs recognize remains unknown. Here the sequenced sample was unstimulated CD4+ T cells sorted from spleen or lymph node cells, taken before transplant. These receptor sequences come from a human donor who was the organ donor for an intestinal transplant.

V and J are TRBV6-1 and TRBJ1-2; D remains ambiguous. Between the trimmed V and J ends, which lost 2 bases and 4 bases, there was a span of 11 bases. Germline assignment: CDR1 MNHNS and CDR2 SASEGT. This CDR3 is built from 14 residues. Written as DNA, the CDR3 is TGTGCCAGCAGTGAACCGACACCCACCTATGGCTACACCTTC. It encodes CASSEPTPTYGYTF.

This clone was seen once. The chain couples TRBV7-9 to TRBJ2-7; 7 positions match TRBD1. Germline trimming cut 1 base from V and 6 bases from J; bases unmatched to any gene: 6. The CDR3 is 14 residues long. Looked up from germline, CDR1 is SEHNR and CDR2 is FQNEAQ (reference sequence). CDR3 amino acids: CASSLVYGDSEQYF. The CDR3 bases are TGTGCCAGCAGCTTAGTTTACGGGGACAGCGAGCAGTACTTC.

This clone is a singleton in its sample. This sequence joins TRBV21-1 and TRBJ2-1; TRBD2 is the table's D call, not checked against the DNA. TRBV21-1 is assigned pseudogene status. The CDR3 contains 16 residues. The CDR3 is CASSKPRRGAYNEQFF. Written as DNA, the CDR3 is TGTGCCAGCAGCAAGCCCCGGCGGGGGGCATACAATGAGCAGTTCTTC.

The rearrangement links TRBV6-1 to TRBJ2-4; no clear D gene. CDR1 and CDR2 (germline): MNHNS, SASEGT. The CDR3 covers 15 residues. Trimming pared 6 bases from V and 0 bases from J, leaving 12 bases between. The CDR3 region is CASSPSGSAKNIQYF. CDR3 DNA: TGTGCCAGCAGCCCTAGTGGCTCAGCCAAAAACATTCAGTACTTC.

The V and J genes are TRBV5-6 and TRBJ2-5; D is perhaps TRBD2 (6 bases). The germline gives CDR1 SGHDT, CDR2 YYEEEE. The V end lost 4 bases, the J end lost 5 bases, and 12 bases lay between the germline ends. The CDR3 is 13 amino acids. The DNA for the CDR3 is TGTGCCAGCAGCACGGGACTTGTTGAGACCCAGTACTTC. Encoded protein: CASSTGLVETQYF.

The chain recombines TRBV29-1 with TRBJ1-1; D call uncertain. CDR3 length: 13 amino acids. Germline assignment: CDR1 SQVTM and CDR2 ANQGSEA. The V end lost 6 bases, the J end lost 1 base, and 12 bases lay between the germline ends. CDR3: CSVATHRNTEAFF. For the CDR3, the DNA is TGCAGCGTGGCCACCCATCGGAACACTGAAGCTTTCTTT.

The chain uses TRBV7-9 and TRBJ2-1; 10 bases map to TRBD2. Germline assignment: CDR1 SEHNR and CDR2 FQNEAQ (reference sequence). The J segment lost 9 bases and the V segment lost 2 bases, leaving 10 bases of the junction unmatched. This CDR3 is 16 amino acids long. The DNA of the CDR3 is TGTGCCAGCAGCTTACTAGCGGGGGTACCGGAGGTTGAGCAGTTCTTC. It yields the protein CASSLLAGVPEVEQFF.

This chain joins TRBV11-3 and TRBJ2-1; 13 positions match TRBD2. This CDR3 spans 19 amino acids. J lost 2 bases, V lost 7 bases, and 14 bases had no gene match. The V gene's germline CDR1 is SGHNT and CDR2 YENEEA. The CDR3, as DNA: TGTGCCAGCACCCAAGGACTAGCGGGGGTCGGTCCTACCTACAATGAGCAGTTCTTC. It specifies CASTQGLAGVGPTYNEQFF.

The rearrangement joins TRBV6-5 to TRBJ2-7, with D unclear. Trimming left V 6 bases short and J 5 bases short, with 11 bases between. CDR1 and CDR2 from the germline V gene are MNHEY and SVGAGI. This CDR3 has 12 residues. The CDR3 DNA follows: TGTGCCAGCAGCCGAGGCCTAGACGAGCAGTACTTC. This codes for CASSRGLDEQYF.

The V and J genes are TRBV9 and TRBJ2-7, with TRBD2 identical over 12 bases. After removal of 4 bases from V and 0 bases from J, the junction contained 5 bases not matched to a gene. Germline V gives CDR1 SGDLS, CDR2 YYNGEE. This CDR3 has 16 residues. The CDR3 is CASSPTGLAGSYEQYF. As DNA, the CDR3 is TGTGCCAGCAGCCCCACGGGACTAGCGGGCTCCTACGAGCAGTACTTC.

The V and J genes are TRBV5-1 and TRBJ2-5; TRBD1 agrees at 8 bases. The closer fit of TRBJ2-7 to the DNA end suggests the J call may be wrong. This CDR3 spans 14 amino acids. Germline V gene data show CDR1 as SGHRS and CDR2 as YFSETQ. The CDR3 DNA follows: TGCGCCAGCAGCAAGGGGGACAGGAGCTACGAGCAGTACTTC. It specifies CASSKGDRSYEQYF.

The rearrangement joins TRBV27 to TRBJ2-1, with TRBD1 as a possible D gene (6 bases). The germline CDR1 and CDR2 sequences are MNHEY and SMNVEV (reference sequence). V lost 2 bases to trimming and J lost 0 bases, with 17 bases between them. The CDR3 runs to 18 residues. CDR3 nucleotides: TGTGCCAGCAGTTTACTAGTGGACAGCAAAAGCTCCTACAATGAGCAGTTCTTC. This codes for CASSLLVDSKSSYNEQFF.

This chain uses TRBV23-1 with TRBJ2-1, with D unresolved. TRBV23-1 is an ORF for which the function is uncertain. Trimming removed 2 bases from V and 4 bases from J, with 21 bases in between. CDR3 size: 18 residues. This CDR3 is CASSQPSAHWHTYNEQFF. CDR3 nucleotides: TGCGCCAGCAGTCAACCCTCAGCGCACTGGCATACATACAATGAGCAGTTCTTC.

The chain carries TRBV28 and TRBJ1-2, with 7 nucleotides matching TRBD1. Germline CDR1 MDHEN, CDR2 SYDVKM. V shed 5 bases and J 8 bases; nucleotides not matched to a gene: 14. CDR3 length equals 15 residues. The CDR3, as DNA: TGTGCCAGCAGTGGCCAGGGGGAAGCTTTTCTGGGCTACACCTTC. This encodes CASSGQGEAFLGYTF.

The rearrangement uses TRBV5-4 and TRBJ2-3, with D possibly matching TRBD2 (5 bases). Germline values: CDR1 SGHNT, CDR2 YYREEE (reference sequence). Trimming removed 4 bases at V and 0 bases at J, with 12 bases between. CDR3 length: 15 amino acids. CDR3 sequence reads: CASSASSLSTDTQYF. The CDR3 nucleotides read TGTGCCAGCAGCGCCTCTAGCCTTAGCACAGATACGCAGTATTTT.

This chain links TRBV6-1 with TRBJ2-7; D is possibly TRBD2 (5 bases). The germline V gene has CDR1 MNHNS and CDR2 SASEGT. CDR3 size: 15 residues. Trimming removed 7 bases at V and 2 bases at J, with 18 bases between. CDR3 in amino acids: CASNPEEGVAYEQYF. CDR3 sequence (DNA): TGTGCCAGCAACCCAGAAGAGGGAGTTGCCTACGAGCAGTACTTC.

J is TRBJ2-1 and V is TRBV27; TRBD2 matches 14 bases. CDR1 and CDR2 (germline): MNHEY, SMNVEV (reference sequence). This CDR3 spans 16 amino acids. V lost 4 bases, J lost 7 bases, and 6 bases stayed unmatched. CDR3 sequence: CASSWTGTSGSNEQFF. CDR3 bases: TGTGCCAGCAGTTGGACCGGGACTAGCGGGAGTAATGAGCAGTTCTTC.

This chain uses TRBV28 with TRBJ1-3; TRBD1 might be the D (5 bases). The CDR3 sequence is 15 residues long. Germline V gene data show CDR1 as MDHEN and CDR2 as SYDVKM. Trimming shortened V by 3 bases and J by 3 bases, and 12 bases separated the two germline ends. The CDR3 DNA reads TGTGCCAGCAGTTTTCTGGGGGGGATTGGAAACACCATATATTTT. Its translation: CASSFLGGIGNTIYF.

The rearrangement uses TRBV29-1 and TRBJ1-2; no definite D call. The CDR3 extends over 17 amino acids. The germline gives CDR1 SQVTM, CDR2 ANQGSEA. V lost 2 bases and J lost 7, with 26 bases in between. Here the CDR3 DNA reads TGCAGCGTTGAAATAGTGCCCCCCTCGGGAGGTTTGTCTGGCTACACCTTC. It codes for CSVEIVPPSGGLSGYTF.

The chain combines TRBV28 with TRBJ2-7; 7 bases align to TRBD2. After removal of 2 bases from V and 0 bases from J, the junction contained 10 bases not matched to a gene. The CDR3 contains 17 residues. From germline, CDR1 is MDHEN and CDR2 SYDVKM. The CDR3 here is CASSLLGGSYSSYEQYF. DNA for the CDR3: TGTGCCAGCAGTTTACTAGGCGGGAGTTACAGCTCCTACGAGCAGTACTTC.

This sequence joins TRBV5-4 and TRBJ2-6, with TRBD1 matching 7 bases. Germline trimming cut 0 bases from V and 0 bases from J; bases unmatched to any gene: 3. This CDR3 has 17 amino acids. Germline values: CDR1 SGHNT, CDR2 YYREEE (reference sequence). CDR3: CASSLGGTVSGANVLTF. The CDR3 bases are TGTGCCAGCAGCTTGGGTGGGACAGTCTCTGGGGCCAACGTCCTGACTTTC.

The rearrangement links TRBV5-1 to TRBJ1-2, with 9 bases identical to TRBD1. CDR1 SGHRS and CDR2 YFSETQ come from the germline V gene. V gave up 1 base and J gave up 7 bases; unmatched junction bases: 5. There are 14 residues in the CDR3. Written as DNA, the CDR3 is TGCGCCAGCAGCTTGCAGGACAGGGGAAGTGGCTACACCTTC. Amino acids: CASSLQDRGSGYTF.